The present TCR beta chain was sequenced within a study of OX40 agonist ivuxolimab in advanced cancers. At the level of the study: Those treated in dose escalation had hepatocellular carcinoma, melanoma, renal cell cancer or head and neck cancer.

Only in-frame clones appear in the TCRdb table, and some are missing; sequencing was by immunoSEQ multiplex PCR. The sample comprises more than 12,000 clones, 85% to 95% of which are singletons, and around a fifth rests with the top ten. Germline CDR1 and CDR2: MNHEY and SMNVEV (reference sequence). Trimming stripped 4 bases from V and 5 bases from J, with 23 bases between. The CDR3 is made up of 17 amino acids. Autoimmune disease history or systemic immunosuppression meant exclusion. Sequenced material: CD4+ or CD8+ T cells sorted from blood, taken in a trial of the OX40 agonist ivuxolimab. The receptor's source is an adult with an advanced solid tumor such as melanoma, head and neck, liver or kidney cancer. The chain joins TRBV27 to TRBJ1-1; D possibly corresponds to TRBD1 (6 bases). CDR3 residues: CASSSISPIGGKTEAFF. CDR3 coding DNA: TGTGCCAGCAGTTCTATTTCCCCCATAGGGGGTAAAACTGAAGCTTTCTTT.